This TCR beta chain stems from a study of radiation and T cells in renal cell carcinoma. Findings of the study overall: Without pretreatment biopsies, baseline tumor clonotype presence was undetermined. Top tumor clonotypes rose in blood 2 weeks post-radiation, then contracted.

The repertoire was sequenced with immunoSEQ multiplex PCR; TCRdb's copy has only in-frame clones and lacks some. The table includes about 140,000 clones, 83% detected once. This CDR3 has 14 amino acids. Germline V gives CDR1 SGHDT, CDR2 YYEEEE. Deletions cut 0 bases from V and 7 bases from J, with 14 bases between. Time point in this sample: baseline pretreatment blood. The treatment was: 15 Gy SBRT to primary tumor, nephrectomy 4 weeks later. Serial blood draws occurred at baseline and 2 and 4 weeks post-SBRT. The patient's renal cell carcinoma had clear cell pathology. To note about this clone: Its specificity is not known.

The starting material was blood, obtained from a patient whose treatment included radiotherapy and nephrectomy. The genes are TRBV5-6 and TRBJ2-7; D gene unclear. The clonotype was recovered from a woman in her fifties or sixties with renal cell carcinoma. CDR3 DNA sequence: TGTGCCAGCAGCTTGGGGGCTAGAGTGGGGGAGCAGTACTTC. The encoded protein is CASSLGARVGEQYF.